The 26 T cell receptor beta chains in this list originate from one sample, sequenced in a study of neoadjuvant nivolumab and ipilimumab in lung cancer. Data came from immunoSEQ multiplex PCR; TCRdb stores just in-frame clones and leaves some out. The sample has over 45,000 clones, roughly 90% seen once. The sample here was blood, taken before neoadjuvant nivolumab, alone or with ipilimumab. The receptors here all came from an adult with non-small cell lung cancer. Some clones in this sample may be carry-over from other donors' samples.

The chain recombines TRBV11-3 with TRBJ2-5; 7 positions agree with TRBD1. The V and J ends lost 5 bases and 0 bases, in that order; junction bases with no gene match: 9. CDR1 and CDR2 (germline): SGHNT, YENEEA. This CDR3 spans 16 amino acids. The CDR3 DNA follows: TGTGCCAGCAGCCTCCGGACAGGACCATACCAAGAGACCCAGTACTTC. Translated, it gives CASSLRTGPYQETQYF.

The rearrangement joins TRBV18 to TRBJ2-7; D is ambiguous. The CDR3 sequence is 15 residues long. CDR1 and CDR2 (germline): KGHSH, LQKENI. V was shortened by 3 bases and J by 0 bases, with 12 bases between the two germline ends. The CDR3 DNA sequence: TGTGCCAGCTCACCCACTGGCAGCAGCTCCTACGAGCAGTACTTC. Protein sequence: CASSPTGSSSYEQYF.

The V gene is TRBV9, the J gene TRBJ2-7; 13 nucleotides match TRBD2. CDR1 is SGDLS, CDR2 YYNGEE, per germline. The ends lost 3 bases at V and 6 bases at J; junction bases unmatched: 6. The CDR3 is 15 residues long. The CDR3 protein is CASSALAGGLGEQYF. The CDR3 DNA follows: TGTGCCAGCAGCGCACTAGCGGGAGGGCTCGGCGAGCAGTACTTC. The full variable domain, its missing parts supplied by reference TRBV9 and TRBJ2-7, is DSGVTQTPKHLITATGQRVTLRCSPRSGDLSVYWYQQSLDQGLQFLIQYYNGEERAKGNILERFSAQQFPDLHSELNLSSLELGDSALYFCASSALAGGLGEQYFGPGTRLTVT.

There are a few counts of this clone. V usage is TRBV6-1 and J usage is TRBJ2-7; the D gene is possibly TRBD2 (6 bases). The germline V gene encodes CDR1 MNHNS and CDR2 SASEGT. Trimming took 4 bases from V and 5 from J, leaving 15 bases between them. The CDR3 loop spans 14 amino acids. CDR3 in DNA: TGTGCCAGCAGTGGGAGGGCCACCAAGGACGAGCAGTACTTC. It translates to CASSGRATKDEQYF.

The J gene is TRBJ2-1, the V gene TRBV6-4, with D uncertain. Trimming took 0 bases from V and 10 from J, leaving 19 bases between them. CDR1 MRHNA and CDR2 SNTAGT come from the germline V gene. The CDR3 spans 16 residues. DNA for the CDR3: TGTGCCAGCAGTGACTCACGAAACGCGCATTTGAGGGAGCAGTTCTTC. It translates to CASSDSRNAHLREQFF.

The chain has TRBV4-1 and TRBJ2-7; D remains unclear. V lost 2 bases and J 5 bases, leaving 10 bases between the germline ends. CDR1 MGHRA and CDR2 YSYEKL come from the germline V gene. This CDR3 is 13 amino acids long. CDR3 sequence: CASSQRSSHEQYF. As DNA, the CDR3 is TGCGCCAGCAGCCAACGGAGTAGCCACGAGCAGTACTTC.

V is TRBV7-3 and J is TRBJ2-1; 7 bases agree with TRBD2. Germline V CDR1 and CDR2: SGHTA, FQGTGA. There are 15 residues in the CDR3. Trimming cost V 4 bases and J 6 bases; bases outside gene matches: 9. The CDR3, as DNA: TGTGCCAGCAGCTGGACTAGTGGGGCTATCAATGAGCAGTTCTTC. Its protein is CASSWTSGAINEQFF. Variable domain in full (rest from reference TRBV7-3 and TRBJ2-1): GAGVSQTPSNKVTEKGKYVELRCDPISGHTALYWYRQSLGQGPEFLIYFQGTGAADDSGLPNDRFFAVRPEGSVSTLKIQRTERGDSAVYLCASSWTSGAINEQFFGPGTRLTVL.

CDR3: CASSIGTATQETQYF. CDR3 sequence (DNA): TGTGCCAGCAGCATCGGGACAGCTACCCAAGAGACCCAGTACTTC. The J gene is TRBJ2-5, the V gene TRBV5-5, with 7 positions matching TRBD1. The J segment lost 1 base and the V segment lost 4 bases, leaving 7 bases of the junction unmatched. Germline V gene lookup returns CDR1 SGHKS and CDR2 YYEKEE (reference sequence). The CDR3 has 15 residues.

The chain couples TRBV4-2 to TRBJ2-6; D is ambiguous. This CDR3 spans 17 amino acids. Germline V lookup: CDR1 LGHNA, CDR2 YNFKEQ. Trimming left V 0 bases short and J 0 bases short, with 9 bases between. The CDR3 bases are TGTGCCAGCAGCCAAGATAGGCTGACCTCTGGGGCCAACGTCCTGACTTTC. As protein: CASSQDRLTSGANVLTF.

This clone has a handful of counts. This rearrangement joins TRBV7-2 to TRBJ2-2; 9 nucleotides align to TRBD1. V gave up 5 bases and J gave up 5 bases; unmatched junction bases: 3. CDR1 is SGHTA and CDR2 is FQGNSA in the germline V gene. This CDR3 has 14 amino acids. The CDR3 here is CASSPGQGTGELFF. DNA of the CDR3: TGTGCCAGCAGCCCGGGACAGGGAACCGGGGAGCTGTTTTTT.

The V and J genes are TRBV18 and TRBJ1-4; unclear D gene. V lost 0 bases to trimming and J lost 7 bases, with 6 bases between them. Germline V gene data show CDR1 as KGHSH and CDR2 as LQKENI. The CDR3 is 13 amino acids. The DNA for the CDR3 is TGTGCCAGCTCACCACCGGGTATTGAAAAACTGTTTTTT. This encodes CASSPPGIEKLFF.

This chain joins TRBV11-2 and TRBJ2-1; maybe TRBD2 (6 bases). The germline gives CDR1 SGHAT, CDR2 FQNNGV. The CDR3 contains 14 residues. V was cut by 1 base and J by 7 bases, with 11 bases left in between. CDR3 sequence (DNA): TGTGCCAGCAGCTTAGCACTAGCCCGTAATGAGCAGTTCTTC. It specifies CASSLALARNEQFF.

V is TRBV7-9 and J is TRBJ2-1; D is uncertain. The length of the CDR3 is 14 residues. V was cut by 4 bases and J by 1 base, with 8 bases left in between. CDR1 SEHNR and CDR2 FQNEAQ come from the germline V gene (reference sequence). The CDR3 reads CASSSLPSYNEQFF. The CDR3 DNA is TGTGCCAGCAGCTCCCTTCCTTCCTACAATGAGCAGTTCTTC.

The chain carries TRBV5-5 and TRBJ1-4; no definite D call. From germline, CDR1 is SGHKS and CDR2 YYEKEE (reference sequence). The CDR3 loop spans 15 amino acids. The ends were cut back, 4 bases at V and 10 bases at J, with 20 bases in the middle. This CDR3 is CASSGPPGRDAKLFF. As DNA, the CDR3 is TGTGCCAGCAGCGGGCCCCCGGGAAGAGATGCAAAACTGTTTTTT.

The chain carries TRBV7-8 and TRBJ2-3; the match to TRBD2 covers 9 bases. From germline, CDR1 is SGHVS and CDR2 FQNEAQ. The trim removed 4 bases at V and 5 bases at J, leaving 10 bases unmatched. This CDR3 region has 16 residues. DNA for the CDR3: TGTGCCAGCAGCTCCATAACTAGCGGGTGGGGAGATACGCAGTATTTT. This translates into CASSSITSGWGDTQYF.

The chain joins TRBV5-4 to TRBJ2-2; TRBD2 matches 10 bases. CDR1 is SGHNT, CDR2 YYREEE, per germline (reference sequence). V gave up 1 base and J gave up 2 bases; unmatched junction bases: 5. The CDR3 is made up of 17 amino acids. This CDR3 is CASSLTSGRANTGELFF. DNA for the CDR3: TGTGCCAGCAGCTTGACGAGCGGGAGGGCCAACACCGGGGAGCTGTTTTTT.

V and J are TRBV11-2 and TRBJ2-1, with 12 nucleotides matching TRBD2. Germline CDR1 reads SGHAT; CDR2 reads FQNNGV. The CDR3 runs 16 residues. V trimming: 5 bases; J trimming: 7 bases; junction bases outside the gene matches: 9. This CDR3 is CASSPRTSGALNEQFF. In nucleotides, the CDR3 is TGTGCCAGCAGCCCCCGGACTAGCGGGGCTCTAAATGAGCAGTTCTTC.

The chain couples TRBV4-1 to TRBJ2-6, with a possible D match to TRBD1 (7 bases). The CDR3 totals 17 residues. Germline values: CDR1 MGHRA, CDR2 YSYEKL. V lost 4 bases, J lost 1 base, and 14 bases lay in between. CDR3 nucleotides: TGCGCCAGCAGCCCAGGGGGGTCTGAGTCTGGGGCCAACGTCCTGACTTTC. It codes for CASSPGGSESGANVLTF.

V and J are TRBV18 and TRBJ2-3; D not certain. Germline CDR1 KGHSH, CDR2 LQKENI. The CDR3 totals 13 residues. V shed 2 bases and J shed 4 bases, with 7 bases lying between them. CDR3 residues: CASSPSMADTQYF. CDR3 nucleotide sequence: TGTGCCAGCTCACCAAGCATGGCAGATACGCAGTATTTT.

The chain has TRBV30 and TRBJ2-2, with D perhaps matching TRBD1 or TRBD2 (6 bases each). Germline V lookup: CDR1 GTSNPN, CDR2 SVGIG (reference sequence). Trimming cost V 3 bases and J 4 bases, with 18 bases left between them. The CDR3 contains 16 residues. The CDR3 is CAWREIGGKGTGELFF. As DNA, the CDR3 is TGTGCCTGGAGGGAAATAGGGGGGAAGGGCACCGGGGAGCTGTTTTTT.

This chain uses TRBV2 with TRBJ1-1; the D gene is possibly TRBD1 (5 bases). Germline CDR1 is SNHLY and CDR2 is FYNNEI. This CDR3 is built from 14 residues. V was trimmed by 4 bases and J by 1 base, leaving 10 bases between them. The chain's CDR3 is CASSVAQGNTEAFF. As DNA, the CDR3 is TGTGCCAGCAGTGTAGCCCAGGGGAACACTGAAGCTTTCTTT. Full variable domain (outside the CDR3, taken from reference TRBV2 and TRBJ1-1): EPEVTQTPSHQVTQMGQEVILRCVPISNHLYFYWYRQILGQKVEFLVSFYNNEISEKSEIFDDQFSVERPDGSNFTLKIRSTKLEDSAMYFCASSVAQGNTEAFFGQGTRLTVV.

Only a few counts were recorded for this clone. This sequence joins TRBV5-4 and TRBJ1-2; TRBD1 agrees at 9 bases. V shed 4 bases and J 4 bases; nucleotides not matched to a gene: 8. The germline gives CDR1 SGHNT, CDR2 YYREEE (reference sequence). The CDR3 is made up of 15 amino acids. CDR3: CASSARDRVSYGYTF. CDR3 nucleotides: TGTGCCAGCAGCGCGAGGGACAGGGTTTCCTATGGCTACACCTTC.

The chain recombines TRBV11-1 with TRBJ2-3, with a weak D call TRBD1 (6 bases). Looked up from germline, CDR1 is SGHAT and CDR2 is FQDESV (reference sequence). Trimming took 5 bases from V and 4 from J, leaving 10 bases between them. The length of the CDR3 is 13 residues. CDR3: CASSLQGSDTQYF. The CDR3 DNA sequence: TGTGCCAGCAGCCTGCAGGGGTCAGATACGCAGTATTTT.

This clone came up once. J is TRBJ2-1 and V is TRBV20-1; no clear D gene. The CDR3 consists of 11 residues. Germline CDR1 DFQATT, CDR2 SNEGSKA (reference sequence). V shed 7 bases and J shed 5 bases, with 9 bases lying between them. The CDR3 nucleotides read TGCAGTGTAAGAAGGGACAATGAGCAGTTCTTC. Translation: CSVRRDNEQFF.

The chain recombines TRBV30 with TRBJ2-5; tentatively, D is TRBD1 (6 bases). Germline V CDR1 and CDR2: GTSNPN, SVGIG (reference sequence). Trimming shortened V by 8 bases and J by 1 base, and 17 bases separated the two germline ends. CDR3 length: 14 residues. The CDR3 bases are TGTGCCACCCAAAGACAGGACTCCCAAGAGACCCAGTACTTC. The encoded protein is CATQRQDSQETQYF.

This clone appeared once. The V and J genes are TRBV5-1 and TRBJ2-3; 8 nucleotides match TRBD2. The CDR3 totals 18 residues. The trim removed 4 bases at V and 4 bases at J, leaving 17 bases unmatched. Germline V gene data show CDR1 as SGHRS and CDR2 as YFSETQ. The CDR3 DNA reads TGCGCCAGCAGCCGACGAGGCGTGAGCGGGAGTGGGGCAGATACGCAGTATTTT. It translates to CASSRRGVSGSGADTQYF.